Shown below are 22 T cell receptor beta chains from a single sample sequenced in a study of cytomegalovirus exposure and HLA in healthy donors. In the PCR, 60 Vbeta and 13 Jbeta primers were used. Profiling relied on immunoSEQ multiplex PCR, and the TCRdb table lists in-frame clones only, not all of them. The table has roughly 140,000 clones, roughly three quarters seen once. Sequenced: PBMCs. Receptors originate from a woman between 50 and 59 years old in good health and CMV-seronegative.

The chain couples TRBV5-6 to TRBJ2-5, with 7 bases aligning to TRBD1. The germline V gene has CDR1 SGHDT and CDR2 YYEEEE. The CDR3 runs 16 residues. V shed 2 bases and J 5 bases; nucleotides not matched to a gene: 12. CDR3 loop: CASSLIDRAYGETQYF. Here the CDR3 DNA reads TGTGCCAGCAGCTTAATTGACAGGGCCTATGGGGAGACCCAGTACTTC.

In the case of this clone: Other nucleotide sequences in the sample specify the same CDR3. CDR3 residues: CASSQPGSNQPQHF. CDR3 bases: TGCGCCAGCAGCCAACCAGGTTCTAATCAGCCCCAGCATTTT. The chain recombines TRBV4-1 with TRBJ1-5; D call uncertain. The germline CDR1 and CDR2 sequences are MGHRA and YSYEKL. Trimming removed 2 bases from V and 4 bases from J, with 9 bases in between. This CDR3 spans 14 amino acids.

CDR3 DNA sequence: TGTGCCAGCAGCGTAGTGGGGGCGGGCACTGAAGCTTTCTTT. Amino acids: CASSVVGAGTEAFF. This chain links TRBV9 with TRBJ1-1; tentative D call: TRBD1 (6 bases). The germline V and J ends were trimmed by 0 bases and 4 bases, with 10 bases remaining between them. This CDR3 has 14 residues. The germline gives CDR1 SGDLS, CDR2 YYNGEE.

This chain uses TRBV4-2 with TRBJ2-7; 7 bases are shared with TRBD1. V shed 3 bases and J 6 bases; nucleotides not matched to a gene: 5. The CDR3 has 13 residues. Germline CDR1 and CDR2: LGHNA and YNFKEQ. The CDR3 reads CASSQAGGFEQYF. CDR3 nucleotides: TGTGCCAGCAGCCAGGCAGGGGGATTCGAGCAGTACTTC.

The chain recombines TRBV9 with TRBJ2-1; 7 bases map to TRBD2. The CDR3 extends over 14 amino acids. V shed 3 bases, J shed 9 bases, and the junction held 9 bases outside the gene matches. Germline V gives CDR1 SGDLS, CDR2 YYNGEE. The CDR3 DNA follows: TGTGCCAGCAGCGCAATTACTAGCGTTGGTGAGCAGTTCTTC. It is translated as CASSAITSVGEQFF.

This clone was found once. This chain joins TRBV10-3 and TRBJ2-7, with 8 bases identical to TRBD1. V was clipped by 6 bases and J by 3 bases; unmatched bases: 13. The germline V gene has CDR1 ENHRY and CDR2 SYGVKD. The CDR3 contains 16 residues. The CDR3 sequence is CAIRPPGQDPHYEQYF. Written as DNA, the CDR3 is TGTGCCATCAGGCCGCCGGGACAGGACCCTCACTACGAGCAGTACTTC.

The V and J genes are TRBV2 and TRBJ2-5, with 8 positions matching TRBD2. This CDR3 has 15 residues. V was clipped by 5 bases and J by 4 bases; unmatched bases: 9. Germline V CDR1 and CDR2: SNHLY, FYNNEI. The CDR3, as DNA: TGTGCCAGCAGTACGCAACCGGGACTAGGAGAGACCCAGTACTTC. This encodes CASSTQPGLGETQYF.

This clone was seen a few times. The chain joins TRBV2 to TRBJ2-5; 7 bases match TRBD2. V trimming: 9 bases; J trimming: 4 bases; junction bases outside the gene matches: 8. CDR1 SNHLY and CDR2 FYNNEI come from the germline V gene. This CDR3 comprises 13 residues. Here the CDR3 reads CASRLADRETQYF. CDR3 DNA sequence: TGTGCCAGTCGACTAGCCGACAGAGAGACCCAGTACTTC.

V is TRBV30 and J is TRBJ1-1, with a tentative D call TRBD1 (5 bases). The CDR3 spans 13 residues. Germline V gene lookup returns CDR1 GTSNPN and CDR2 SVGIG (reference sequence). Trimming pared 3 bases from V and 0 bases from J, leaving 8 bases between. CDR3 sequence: CAWRDIVNTEAFF. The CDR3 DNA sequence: TGTGCCTGGAGGGACATCGTGAACACTGAAGCTTTCTTT. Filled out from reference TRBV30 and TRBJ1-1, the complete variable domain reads SQTIHQWPATLVQPVGSPLSLECTVEGTSNPNLYWYRQAAGRGLQLLFYSVGIGQISSEVPQNLSASRPQDRQFILSSKKLLLSDSGFYLCAWRDIVNTEAFFGQGTRLTVV.

DNA of the CDR3: TGTGCCAGCAGTTACGGGGACAACTACTATGGCTACACCTTC. It encodes CASSYGDNYYGYTF. The chain combines TRBV6-6 with TRBJ1-2; D is perhaps TRBD1 (6 bases). The V gene lost 2 bases and the J gene lost 3 bases, with 10 bases spanning the gap. CDR3 length: 14 residues. Germline CDR1 is MNHNY and CDR2 is SVGAGI (reference sequence).

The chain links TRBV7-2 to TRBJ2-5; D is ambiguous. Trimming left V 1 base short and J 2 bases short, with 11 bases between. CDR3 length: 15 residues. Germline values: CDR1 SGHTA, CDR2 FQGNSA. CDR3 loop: CASSLGAAIQETQYF. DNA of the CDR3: TGTGCCAGCAGCTTAGGGGCAGCTATACAAGAGACCCAGTACTTC. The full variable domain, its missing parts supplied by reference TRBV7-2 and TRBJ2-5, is GAGVSQSPSNKVTEKGKDVELRCDPISGHTALYWYRQSLGQGLEFLIYFQGNSAPDKSGLPSDRFSAERTGGSVSTLTIQRTQQEDSAVYLCASSLGAAIQETQYFGPGTRLLVL.

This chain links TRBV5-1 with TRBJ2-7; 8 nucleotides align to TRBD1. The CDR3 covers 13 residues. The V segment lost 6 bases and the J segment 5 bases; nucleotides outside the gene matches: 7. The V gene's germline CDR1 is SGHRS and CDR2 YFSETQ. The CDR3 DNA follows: TGCGCCAGCAAGAAGGACAGGGACGACGAGCAGTACTTC. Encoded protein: CASKKDRDDEQYF.

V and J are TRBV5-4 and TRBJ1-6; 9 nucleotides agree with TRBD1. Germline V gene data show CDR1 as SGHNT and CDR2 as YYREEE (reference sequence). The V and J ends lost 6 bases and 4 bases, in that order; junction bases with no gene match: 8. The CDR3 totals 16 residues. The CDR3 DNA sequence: TGTGCCAGCACACAGGGGGCATTGGGGTATAATTCACCCCTCCACTTT. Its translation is CASTQGALGYNSPLHF.

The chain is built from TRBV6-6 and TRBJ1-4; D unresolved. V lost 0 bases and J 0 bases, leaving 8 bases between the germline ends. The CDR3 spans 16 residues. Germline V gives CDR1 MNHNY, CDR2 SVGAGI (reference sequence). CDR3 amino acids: CASSYSFGATNEKLFF. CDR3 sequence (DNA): TGTGCCAGCAGTTACTCGTTCGGAGCAACTAATGAAAAACTGTTTTTT.

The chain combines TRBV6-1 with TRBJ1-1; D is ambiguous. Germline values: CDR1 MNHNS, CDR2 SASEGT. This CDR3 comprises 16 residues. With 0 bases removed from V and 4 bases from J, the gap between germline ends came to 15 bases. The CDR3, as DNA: TGTGCCAGCAGTGAAGCCTCGGGAGGGTTGGGCACTGAAGCTTTCTTT. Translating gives CASSEASGGLGTEAFF.

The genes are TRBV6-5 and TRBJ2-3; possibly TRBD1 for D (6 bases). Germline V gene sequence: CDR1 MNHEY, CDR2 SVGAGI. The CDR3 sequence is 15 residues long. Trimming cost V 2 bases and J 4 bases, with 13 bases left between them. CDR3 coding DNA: TGTGCCAGCAGTTACCCCCCTGGGGGCGCAGATACGCAGTATTTT. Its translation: CASSYPPGGADTQYF.

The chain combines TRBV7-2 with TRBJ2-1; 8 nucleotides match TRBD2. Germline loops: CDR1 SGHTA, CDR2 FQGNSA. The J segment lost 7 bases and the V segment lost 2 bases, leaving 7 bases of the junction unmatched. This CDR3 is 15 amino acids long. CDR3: CASSLHGGAGNEQFF. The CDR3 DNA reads TGTGCCAGCAGCTTACACGGGGGGGCGGGTAATGAGCAGTTCTTC.

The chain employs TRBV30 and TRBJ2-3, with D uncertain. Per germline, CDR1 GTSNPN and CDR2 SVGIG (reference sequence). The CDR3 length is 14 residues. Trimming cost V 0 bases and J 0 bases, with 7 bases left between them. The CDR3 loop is CAWSVGSSTDTQYF. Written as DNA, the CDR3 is TGTGCCTGGAGTGTTGGCAGTAGCACAGATACGCAGTATTTT. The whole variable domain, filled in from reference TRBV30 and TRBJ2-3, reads SQTIHQWPATLVQPVGSPLSLECTVEGTSNPNLYWYRQAAGRGLQLLFYSVGIGQISSEVPQNLSASRPQDRQFILSSKKLLLSDSGFYLCAWSVGSSTDTQYFGPGTRLTVL.

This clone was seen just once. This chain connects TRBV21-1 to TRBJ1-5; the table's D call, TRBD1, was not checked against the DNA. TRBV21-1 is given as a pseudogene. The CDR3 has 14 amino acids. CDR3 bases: TGTGCCAGCGTAGGGCGACAGGAGAATCAGCCCCAGCATTTT. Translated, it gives CASVGRQENQPQHF.

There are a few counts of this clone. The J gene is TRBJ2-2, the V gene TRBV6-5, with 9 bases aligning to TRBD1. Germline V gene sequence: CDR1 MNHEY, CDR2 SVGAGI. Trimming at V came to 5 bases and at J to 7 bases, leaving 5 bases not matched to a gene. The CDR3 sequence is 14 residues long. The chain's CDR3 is CASSVQGAVGELFF. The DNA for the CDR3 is TGTGCCAGCAGTGTACAGGGGGCAGTCGGGGAGCTGTTTTTT.

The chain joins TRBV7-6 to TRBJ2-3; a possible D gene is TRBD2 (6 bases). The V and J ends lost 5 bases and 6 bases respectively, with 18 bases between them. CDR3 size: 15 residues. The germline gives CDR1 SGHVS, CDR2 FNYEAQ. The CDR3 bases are TGTGCCAGCAGCCCGAAACTAGCACAATCGGATACGCAGTATTTT. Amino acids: CASSPKLAQSDTQYF. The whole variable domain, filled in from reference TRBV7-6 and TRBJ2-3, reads GAGVSQSPRYKVTKRGQDVALRCDPISGHVSLYWYRQALGQGPEFLTYFNYEAQQDKSGLPNDRFSAERPEGSISTLTIQRTEQRDSAMYRCASSPKLAQSDTQYFGPGTRLTVL.

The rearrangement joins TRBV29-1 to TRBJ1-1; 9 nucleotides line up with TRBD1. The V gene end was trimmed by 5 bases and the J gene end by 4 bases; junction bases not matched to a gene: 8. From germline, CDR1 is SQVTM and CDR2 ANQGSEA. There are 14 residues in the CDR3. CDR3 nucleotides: TGCAGCGTTCCGGGACAGGGACGGGGCACTGAAGCTTTCTTT. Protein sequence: CSVPGQGRGTEAFF.